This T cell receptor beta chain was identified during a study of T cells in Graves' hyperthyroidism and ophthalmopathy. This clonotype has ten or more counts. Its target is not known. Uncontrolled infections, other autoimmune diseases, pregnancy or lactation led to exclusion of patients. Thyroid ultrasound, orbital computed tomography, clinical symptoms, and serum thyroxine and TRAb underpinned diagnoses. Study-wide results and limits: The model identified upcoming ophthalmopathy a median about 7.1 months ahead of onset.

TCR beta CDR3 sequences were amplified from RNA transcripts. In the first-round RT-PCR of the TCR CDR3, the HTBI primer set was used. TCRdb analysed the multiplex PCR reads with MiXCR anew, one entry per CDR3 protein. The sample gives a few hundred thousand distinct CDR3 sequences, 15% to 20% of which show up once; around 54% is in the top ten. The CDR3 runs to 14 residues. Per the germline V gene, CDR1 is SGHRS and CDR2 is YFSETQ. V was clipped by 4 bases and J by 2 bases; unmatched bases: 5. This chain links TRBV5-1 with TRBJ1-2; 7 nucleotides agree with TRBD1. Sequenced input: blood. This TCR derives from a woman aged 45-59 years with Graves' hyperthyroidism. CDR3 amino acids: CASSTGTANYGYTF. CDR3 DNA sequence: TGCGCCAGCAGCACCGGGACAGCGAACTATGGCTACACCTTC.